This TCR beta chain was recorded in a study of a mutant IDH1 vaccine in newly diagnosed glioma. Study as a whole: Weeks 1, 3, 5, 7, 11, 15, 19 and 23 were when patients received their eight vaccinations. There were about 60% males and around 40% females among treated patients, whose mean age was roughly 40 years.

CDR1 and CDR2 from the germline V gene are MNHEY and SMNVEV (reference sequence). The CDR3 covers 15 residues. V was clipped by 6 bases and J by 3 bases, with 15 bases between them. Described time point: week 5, during vaccination. Every single dose of the vaccine, 300 ug of mutant IDH1 20-mer peptide, came with topical imiquimod. A note on this clone: Antigen unknown.

Sequenced by immunoSEQ multiplex PCR; TCRdb stores in-frame clones only, minus some. The table shows 50,000 to 70,000 clones, with 70% to 85% occurring only once. V usage is TRBV27 and J usage is TRBJ2-4; a weak D match, TRBD1 (5 bases). Sequenced here: PBMCs, sampled from a glioma patient whose treatment included an IDH1 peptide vaccine. This TCR came from a woman aged 18-29 years with glioma. Some clones in this sample may be carry-over from other donors' samples. The CDR3 reads CASRTHRFGKNIQYF. In DNA form, the CDR3 reads TGTGCCAGCAGAACCCACAGGTTTGGCAAAAACATTCAGTACTTC.